What follows are 18 T cell receptor beta chains derived from one specimen sequenced in a study of memory CD4+ T cells and cytomegalovirus serostatus. Assay used: immunoSEQ multiplex PCR; TCRdb lists only in-frame clones, some missing. Here the sample spans tens of thousands of clones, over 70% being singletons. Single viable CD3+CD4+CD8-CD45RO+ cells were sorted as the memory CD4+ T cells. Sample: memory CD4+ T cells from blood. The receptors come from an adult in good health and CMV-seropositive.

This chain links TRBV7-8 with TRBJ2-7; D gene unclear. This CDR3 region has 15 residues. Germline CDR1 and CDR2: SGHVS and FQNEAQ. V was trimmed by 4 bases and J by 5 bases, leaving 18 bases between them. This CDR3 is CASSSRLPIRNEQYF. Written as DNA, the CDR3 is TGTGCCAGCAGCTCTAGACTTCCGATCAGAAACGAGCAGTACTTC. The complete variable domain, with remaining parts taken from reference TRBV7-8 and TRBJ2-7, reads GAGVSQSPRYKVAKRGQDVALRCDPISGHVSLFWYQQALGQGPEFLTYFQNEAQLDKSGLPSDRFFAERPEGSVSTLKIQRTQQEDSAVYLCASSSRLPIRNEQYFGPGTRLTVT.

The genes are TRBV11-2 and TRBJ2-5; TRBD2 might be the D (5 bases). This CDR3 comprises 19 residues. The germline V and J ends were trimmed by 4 bases and 7 bases, with 31 bases remaining between them. CDR1 and CDR2 (germline): SGHAT, FQNNGV. CDR3 residues: CASSSKARLPDSVEGTQYF. The CDR3 DNA reads TGTGCCAGCAGCTCGAAAGCACGGCTCCCCGATTCAGTAGAGGGGACCCAGTACTTC.

The CDR3 coding sequence is TGCGCCAGCAGTGAGGGATTCGACTACGAGCAGTACGTC. It encodes CASSEGFDYEQYV. This chain uses TRBV10-1 with TRBJ2-7; unclear D gene. Per germline, CDR1 WNHNN and CDR2 SYGVQD (reference sequence). Trimming left V 2 bases short and J 3 bases short, with 8 bases between. The CDR3 runs to 13 residues.

J is TRBJ2-2 and V is TRBV28; D not resolved. The CDR3 sequence is 14 residues long. Trimming removed 7 bases from V and 6 bases from J, with 15 bases in between. Germline CDR1 reads MDHEN; CDR2 reads SYDVKM. The CDR3 nucleotides are TGTGCCAGCAACTCTGTCGGAGTGGCCGGGGAGCTGTTTTTT. Encoded protein: CASNSVGVAGELFF.

This chain connects TRBV30 to TRBJ2-7; possible D gene TRBD2, 7 bases. The CDR3 runs to 13 residues. The V end was cut by 8 bases, the J end by 3 bases, with 17 bases between. Germline CDR1 GTSNPN, CDR2 SVGIG (reference sequence). As DNA, the CDR3 is TGTGCCCTGGGGGGGCAGGGGCTCTACGAGCAGTACTTC. It is translated as CALGGQGLYEQYF.

This clone was observed once. V usage is TRBV7-2 and J usage is TRBJ2-3; no clear D. The length of the CDR3 is 19 residues. Germline-derived CDR1 and CDR2 are SGHTA and FQGNSA. Trimming took 1 base from V and 1 from J, leaving 21 bases between them. The CDR3 DNA sequence: TGTGCCAGCAGCTTAGGGTTTGGGCTAGTCGCGAGCCGCACAGATACGCAGTATTTT. This translates into CASSLGFGLVASRTDTQYF.

The V and J genes are TRBV2 and TRBJ2-7; D might be TRBD2 (6 bases). This CDR3 contains 15 residues. The V end lost 7 bases, the J end lost 3 bases, and 19 bases lay between the germline ends. Germline lookup yields CDR1 SNHLY and CDR2 FYNNEI. The chain's CDR3 is CASIELGGRDYEQYF. CDR3 DNA sequence: TGTGCCAGCATCGAATTGGGGGGACGGGACTACGAGCAGTACTTC.

The chain joins TRBV18 to TRBJ1-4, with a weak D call TRBD1 (5 bases). The V gene lost 3 bases and the J gene lost 8 bases, with 16 bases spanning the gap. Germline V gene lookup returns CDR1 KGHSH and CDR2 LQKENI. The CDR3 length is 15 residues. This CDR3 reads CASSPPARGNEKLFF. Written as DNA, the CDR3 is TGTGCCAGCTCACCCCCCGCGAGGGGCAACGAAAAACTGTTTTTT.

This clone was seen once. The CDR3 is CASGKMAEAFF. For the CDR3, the DNA is TGTGCCAGCGGCAAAATGGCTGAAGCTTTCTTT. This chain connects TRBV6-5 to TRBJ1-1; D ambiguous. Germline values: CDR1 MNHEY, CDR2 SVGAGI. The length of the CDR3 is 11 residues. Deletions cut 8 bases from V and 6 bases from J, with 10 bases between.

This chain uses TRBV6-1 with TRBJ2-6; 7 bases map to TRBD2. J gave up 2 bases and V 8 bases, and 6 bases lay outside the gene matches. The length of the CDR3 is 15 residues. Germline V gene sequence: CDR1 MNHNS, CDR2 SASEGT. In DNA form, the CDR3 reads TGTGCCAGCGGTCCCCGGGGGGCTGGGGCCAACGTCCTGACTTTC. Translated: CASGPRGAGANVLTF.

V and J are TRBV7-9 and TRBJ2-7; tentative D call: TRBD1 (5 bases). V was pared by 5 bases and J by 5 bases, with 10 bases between. There are 12 residues in the CDR3. The germline V gene encodes CDR1 SEHNR and CDR2 FQNEAQ (reference sequence). The CDR3 DNA sequence: TGTGCCAGCAGCCAAGGGGCCAACGAGCAGTACTTC. This gives the protein CASSQGANEQYF.

The chain combines TRBV5-1 with TRBJ2-5; TRBD2 matches at 13 bases. CDR1 and CDR2 (germline): SGHRS, YFSETQ. The CDR3 extends over 19 amino acids. V shed 4 bases and J 4 bases; nucleotides not matched to a gene: 16. This CDR3 is CASSLLAGGPSSISETQYF. CDR3 nucleotide sequence: TGCGCCAGCAGCCTACTAGCGGGAGGGCCCTCTAGCATTTCAGAGACCCAGTACTTC.

The sample holds a few counts of this clone. The chain carries TRBV25-1 and TRBJ2-7; possible D gene TRBD1, 5 bases. V lost 5 bases and J 5 bases, leaving 19 bases between the germline ends. This CDR3 is built from 15 residues. Germline V gene data show CDR1 as MGHDK and CDR2 as SYGVNS. CDR3 coding DNA: TGTGCCAGCAGTAACGCCGGCCTCCCCAGGGACGAGCAGTACTTC. It yields the protein CASSNAGLPRDEQYF.

In DNA, the CDR3 is TGTGCCAGCAGCTCGCCCACTCAAACCGGGTCTGATGAGCAGTTCTTC. This gives the protein CASSSPTQTGSDEQFF. The chain carries TRBV5-4 and TRBJ2-1; D is uncertain. Germline CDR1 and CDR2: SGHNT and YYREEE (reference sequence). The CDR3 is made up of 16 amino acids. The V end lost 3 bases, the J end lost 8 bases, and 21 bases lay between the germline ends.

The chain combines TRBV18 with TRBJ2-5; D remains ambiguous. The germline V and J ends were trimmed by 6 bases and 5 bases, with 16 bases remaining between them. CDR1 is KGHSH, CDR2 LQKENI, per germline. The CDR3 extends over 14 amino acids. CDR3 amino acids: CASSPKGGMETQYF. The CDR3 DNA follows: TGTGCCAGCTCCCCCAAAGGTGGGATGGAGACCCAGTACTTC.

The chain couples TRBV11-3 to TRBJ2-2; D is unresolved. V shed 0 bases and J shed 4 bases, with 18 bases lying between them. This CDR3 is 18 amino acids long. Germline assignment: CDR1 SGHNT and CDR2 YENEEA. CDR3 coding DNA: TGTGCCAGCAGCTTAGATGGGCAGACCGCCACAATCACCGGGGAGCTGTTTTTT. Its protein product is CASSLDGQTATITGELFF. Drawing the rest from reference TRBV11-3 and TRBJ2-2, the complete variable domain is EAGVVQSPRYKIIEKKQPVAFWCNPISGHNTLYWYLQNLGQGPELLIRYENEEAVDDSQLPKDRFSAERLKGVDSTLKIQPAELGDSAVYLCASSLDGQTATITGELFFGEGSRLTVL.

V usage is TRBV6-5 and J usage is TRBJ2-5; the D gene is possibly TRBD2 (6 bases). Per the germline V gene, CDR1 is MNHEY and CDR2 is SVGAGI. The CDR3 runs 12 residues. The V and J ends lost 11 bases and 3 bases respectively, with 13 bases between them. CDR3 protein: CASYGGEETQYF. The CDR3, as DNA: TGTGCCTCCTACGGAGGGGAAGAGACCCAGTACTTC.

The CDR3 sequence: CASSVDLAGGELFF. As DNA, the CDR3 is TGTGCCAGCAGCGTAGATCTAGCCGGCGGGGAGCTGTTTTTT. This chain uses TRBV9 with TRBJ2-2, with D perhaps matching TRBD2 (5 bases). With 0 bases removed from V and 7 bases from J, the gap between germline ends came to 10 bases. This CDR3 region has 14 residues. Germline assignment: CDR1 SGDLS and CDR2 YYNGEE. Filled out from reference TRBV9 and TRBJ2-2, the complete variable domain reads DSGVTQTPKHLITATGQRVTLRCSPRSGDLSVYWYQQSLDQGLQFLIQYYNGEERAKGNILERFSAQQFPDLHSELNLSSLELGDSALYFCASSVDLAGGELFFGEGSRLTVL.